The 20 T cell receptor beta chains given below trace back to one sample, sequenced in a study of blood T cell repertoires in COVID-19. Sequenced by immunoSEQ multiplex PCR; TCRdb stores in-frame clones only, minus some. The data show over 200,000 clones, roughly 80% seen once. The sequencing input was peripheral blood. The receptors stem from a human donor in a cohort sampled during active COVID-19.

This chain uses TRBV19 with TRBJ2-7; 8 bases line up with TRBD2. Per the germline V gene, CDR1 is LNHDA and CDR2 is SQIVND (reference sequence). This CDR3 is 14 amino acids long. The junction had 8 bases not matched to a gene; V was cut back by 7 bases and J by 3 bases. The CDR3 bases are TGTGCCAGTACCCCGGGAGGGCTTTTCTACGAGCAGTACTTC. It translates to CASTPGGLFYEQYF.

This clone was counted a few times. The CDR3: CASKPGQLYYGYTF. The DNA for the CDR3 is TGTGCCAGCAAACCCGGACAGCTTTACTATGGCTACACCTTC. The rearrangement uses TRBV28 and TRBJ1-2; a possible D gene is TRBD1 (6 bases). V was trimmed by 7 bases and J by 3 bases, leaving 15 bases between them. Germline values: CDR1 MDHEN, CDR2 SYDVKM. The CDR3 spans 14 residues.

This clone was seen ten or more times. V gene TRBV9 combines with J gene TRBJ2-7, with TRBD2 as a possible D gene (6 bases). The germline V gene has CDR1 SGDLS and CDR2 YYNGEE. The CDR3 has 16 residues. Trimming shortened V by 3 bases and J by 2 bases, and 18 bases separated the two germline ends. For the CDR3, the DNA is TGTGCCAGCAGCGGGGGAGAGGGAGGCTCCCCCTACGAGCAGTACTTC. This translates into CASSGGEGGSPYEQYF.

The rearrangement links TRBV6-5 to TRBJ1-2; 8 positions agree with TRBD1. The CDR3 covers 13 residues. Germline values: CDR1 MNHEY, CDR2 SVGAGI. The V gene end was trimmed by 6 bases and the J gene end by 8 bases; junction bases not matched to a gene: 8. The CDR3 nucleotides read TGTGCCAGCAGGATTACAGGGGGAGGGGGCTACACCTTC. It specifies CASRITGGGGYTF.

The V gene is TRBV18, the J gene TRBJ1-1; D unresolved. V lost 6 bases to trimming and J lost 4 bases, with 24 bases between them. CDR1 and CDR2 (germline): KGHSH, LQKENI. The CDR3 is 17 amino acids. DNA of the CDR3: TGTGCCAGCTCCCTCTCGACCGGGCGTTTAGCGGGCACTGAAGCTTTCTTT. It specifies CASSLSTGRLAGTEAFF.

This clone has only a few counts. The chain couples TRBV4-1 to TRBJ2-7; no clear D gene. V was shortened by 2 bases and J by 3 bases, with 14 bases between the two germline ends. Germline CDR1 reads MGHRA; CDR2 reads YSYEKL. There are 15 residues in the CDR3. Here the CDR3 reads CASSQLDQPGYEQYF. The CDR3 DNA sequence: TGCGCCAGCAGCCAACTAGATCAACCGGGCTACGAGCAGTACTTC.

This chain uses TRBV10-2 with TRBJ2-5; 11 nucleotides align to TRBD2. CDR1 and CDR2 from the germline V gene are WSHSY and SAAADI. The CDR3 totals 18 residues. V shed 4 bases, J shed 5 bases, and the junction held 15 bases outside the gene matches. In nucleotides, the CDR3 is TGCGCCAGCAGTGCTTGGGCTAGCGGGAGGACGGCGCGCGAGACCCAGTACTTC. Amino acids: CASSAWASGRTARETQYF.

The rearrangement uses TRBV5-1 and TRBJ1-6, with D possibly TRBD1 on 6 matching bases. The V end was cut by 0 bases, the J end by 10 bases, with 14 bases between. The CDR3 sequence is 15 residues long. Germline V gene sequence: CDR1 SGHRS, CDR2 YFSETQ. Here the CDR3 reads CASSLAGQGRSPLHF. The CDR3 DNA reads TGCGCCAGCAGCTTGGCCGGTCAGGGGCGATCACCCCTCCACTTT. Drawing the rest from reference TRBV5-1 and TRBJ1-6, the complete variable domain is KAGVTQTPRYLIKTRGQQVTLSCSPISGHRSVSWYQQTPGQGLQFLFEYFSETQRNKGNFPGRFSGRQFSNSRSEMNVSTLELGDSALYLCASSLAGQGRSPLHFGNGTRLTVT.

The rearrangement links TRBV5-1 to TRBJ2-2; TRBD2 matches 13 bases. CDR3 length: 17 amino acids. Losses at the gene ends were 4 bases for V and 4 bases for J; bases not matched to a gene: 7. Germline values: CDR1 SGHRS, CDR2 YFSETQ. The CDR3 coding sequence is TGCGCCAGCAGCACGGGACTAGCGGGGCCCCCCACCGGGGAGCTGTTTTTT. Protein product: CASSTGLAGPPTGELFF. Combining the CDR3 with reference TRBV5-1 and TRBJ2-2 gives the whole variable domain KAGVTQTPRYLIKTRGQQVTLSCSPISGHRSVSWYQQTPGQGLQFLFEYFSETQRNKGNFPGRFSGRQFSNSRSEMNVSTLELGDSALYLCASSTGLAGPPTGELFFGEGSRLTVL.

This clone showed up just once. The chain carries TRBV29-1 and TRBJ2-3, with D possibly matching TRBD1 (6 bases). The V gene lost 6 bases and the J gene lost 0 bases, with 13 bases spanning the gap. Germline assignment: CDR1 SQVTM and CDR2 ANQGSEA. This CDR3 has 14 amino acids. CDR3 DNA sequence: TGCAGCGTGAAGGACAGAGCTAGCACAGATACGCAGTATTTT. It translates to CSVKDRASTDTQYF.

In its sample, this clone was seen once. The chain couples TRBV6-5 to TRBJ1-5; D gene uncertain. Between the trimmed V and J ends, which lost 0 bases and 4 bases, there was a span of 13 bases. Germline CDR1 reads MNHEY; CDR2 reads SVGAGI. The CDR3 is made up of 16 amino acids. The CDR3 DNA reads as TGTGCCAGCAGTTACTCGTATGGAGGAGGAAATCAGCCCCAGCATTTT. Translated, it gives CASSYSYGGGNQPQHF.

The chain links TRBV3-1 (or the pseudogene TRBV3-2) to TRBJ1-1, with 7 bases matching TRBD1. V gave up 3 bases and J gave up 5 bases; unmatched junction bases: 3. CDR1 and CDR2 (germline): LGHDT, YNNKEL (reference sequence). CDR3 length: 13 amino acids. The CDR3 coding sequence is TGTGCCAGCAGCCAGAGGGACAGAACTGAAGCTTTCTTT. This codes for CASSQRDRTEAFF.

This sequence joins TRBV19 and TRBJ2-2; TRBD1 is a possible D gene (6 bases). The germline CDR1 and CDR2 sequences are LNHDA and SQIVND (reference sequence). There are 18 residues in the CDR3. V was clipped by 3 bases and J by 4 bases, with 21 bases between them. DNA for the CDR3: TGTGCCAGTAGTATGAAAAATCCCGGACAGTTTATCACCGGGGAGCTGTTTTTT. It codes for CASSMKNPGQFITGELFF. Using reference TRBV19 and TRBJ2-2 for the parts outside the CDR3, the full variable domain is DGGITQSPKYLFRKEGQNVTLSCEQNLNHDAMYWYRQDPGQGLRLIYYSQIVNDFQKGDIAEGYSVSREKKESFPLTVTSAQKNPTAFYLCASSMKNPGQFITGELFFGEGSRLTVL.

With regard to this clone: The sample has other DNA sequences that encode this CDR3 too. The rearrangement links TRBV28 to TRBJ2-1, with TRBD1 matching over 7 bases. With V trimmed by 3 bases and J by 4 bases, 0 bases remained unmatched. CDR3 length: 13 amino acids. Germline lookup yields CDR1 MDHEN and CDR2 SYDVKM. The DNA of the CDR3 is TGTGCCAGCAGTTTGACAGGGTACAATGAGCAGTTCTTC. It codes for CASSLTGYNEQFF. Variable domain in full (rest from reference TRBV28 and TRBJ2-1): DVKVTQSSRYLVKRTGEKVFLECVQDMDHENMFWYRQDPGLGLRLIYFSYDVKMKEKGDIPEGYSVSREKKERFSLILESASTNQTSMYLCASSLTGYNEQFFGPGTRLTVL.

The CDR3 here is CASSLARGVDEQFF. DNA of the CDR3: TGTGCCAGCAGCTTAGCGCGGGGTGTGGATGAGCAGTTCTTC. The genes are TRBV7-2 and TRBJ2-1, with D possibly TRBD2 on 6 matching bases. This CDR3 has 14 residues. Per the germline V gene, CDR1 is SGHTA and CDR2 is FQGNSA. V gave up 0 bases and J gave up 8 bases, with 11 bases separating them.

J is TRBJ2-1 and V is TRBV4-3; 11 bases map to TRBD2. The V and J ends lost 2 bases and 6 bases, in that order; junction bases with no gene match: 12. CDR3 length equals 18 residues. The germline V gene has CDR1 LGHNA and CDR2 YSLEER. The CDR3, as DNA: TGCGCCAGCAGCCAAAGGGGTAGCGGGAGGGTGGCATTCAATGAGCAGTTCTTC. Its protein is CASSQRGSGRVAFNEQFF.

The V and J genes are TRBV5-1 and TRBJ2-3; D unclear. CDR1 is SGHRS, CDR2 YFSETQ, per germline. Trimming shortened V by 4 bases and J by 3 bases, and 6 bases separated the two germline ends. The CDR3 totals 12 residues. The CDR3 DNA sequence: TGCGCCAGCAGCCCCCCGACAGATACGCAGTATTTT. This translates into CASSPPTDTQYF.

The chain joins TRBV3-1 (or the pseudogene TRBV3-2) to TRBJ1-3; D is perhaps TRBD1 (5 bases). CDR1 is LGHDT and CDR2 is YNNKEL in the germline V gene (reference sequence). V lost 0 bases, J lost 0 bases, and 9 bases lay in between. The CDR3 has 16 amino acids. In DNA, the CDR3 is TGTGCCAGCAGCCAAGATTACCAGGGCTCTGGAAACACCATATATTTT. The encoded protein is CASSQDYQGSGNTIYF.

The V call is TRBV6-2 or TRBV6-3, the J call TRBJ2-7; 11 nucleotides match TRBD2. With 5 bases clipped from V and 4 bases from J, the junction kept 13 bases outside the gene matches. The germline V gene has CDR1 MNHEY and CDR2 SVGEGT. This CDR3 region has 17 residues. CDR3 bases: TGTGCCAGCAGTCCGGGGACTAGCGGCTACCCGCCATACGAGCAGTACTTC. Translation gives CASSPGTSGYPPYEQYF.

The rearrangement uses TRBV18 and TRBJ1-1, with TRBD1 matching 11 bases. J gave up 0 bases and V 3 bases, and 9 bases lay outside the gene matches. CDR1 and CDR2 (germline): KGHSH, LQKENI. CDR3 size: 18 residues. The CDR3 nucleotides read TGTGCCAGCTCACCGTCGGGACAGGGGGATAGTATGAACACTGAAGCTTTCTTT. Amino acids: CASSPSGQGDSMNTEAFF.